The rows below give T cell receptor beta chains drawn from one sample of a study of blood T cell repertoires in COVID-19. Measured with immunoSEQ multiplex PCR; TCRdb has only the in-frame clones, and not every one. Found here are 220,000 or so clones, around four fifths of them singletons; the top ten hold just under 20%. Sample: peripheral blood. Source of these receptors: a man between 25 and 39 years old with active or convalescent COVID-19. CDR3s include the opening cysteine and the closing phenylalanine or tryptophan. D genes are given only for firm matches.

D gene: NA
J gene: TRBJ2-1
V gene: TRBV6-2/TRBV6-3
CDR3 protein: CASSAQGTYNEQFF
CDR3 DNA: TGTGCCAGCAGTGCCCAGGGCACCTACAATGAGCAGTTCTTC

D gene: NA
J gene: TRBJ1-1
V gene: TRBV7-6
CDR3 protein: CASSSLGTSRDTEAFF
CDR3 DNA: TGTGCCAGCAGCTCCCTAGGCACATCCAGGGACACTGAAGCTTTCTTT

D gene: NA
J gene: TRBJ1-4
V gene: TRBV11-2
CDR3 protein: CASSPATPRETNEKLFF
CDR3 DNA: TGTGCCAGCAGCCCGGCGACGCCCAGGGAAACTAATGAAAAACTGTTTTTT

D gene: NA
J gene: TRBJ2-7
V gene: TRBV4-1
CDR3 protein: CASSQVGNEQYF
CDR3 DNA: TGCGCCAGCAGCCAAGTCGGTAACGAGCAGTACTTC

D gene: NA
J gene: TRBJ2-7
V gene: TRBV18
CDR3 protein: CASSLIKRTGSSYEQYF
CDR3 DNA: TGTGCCAGCTCACTAATCAAACGGACGGGGAGCTCCTACGAGCAGTACTTC

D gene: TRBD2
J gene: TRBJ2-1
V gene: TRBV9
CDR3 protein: CASSDIREGRNEQFF
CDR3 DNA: TGTGCCAGCAGCGATATCCGGGAGGGGCGCAATGAGCAGTTCTTC

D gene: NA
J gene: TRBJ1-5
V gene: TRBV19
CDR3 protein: CASSIVGQPGGNQPQHF
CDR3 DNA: TGTGCCAGTAGTATTGTAGGACAGCCAGGGGGCAATCAGCCCCAGCATTTT

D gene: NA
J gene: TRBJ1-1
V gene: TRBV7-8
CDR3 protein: CASSPTDSLGTEAFF
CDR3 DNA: TGTGCCAGCAGCCCCACCGACAGCCTGGGGACTGAAGCTTTCTTT

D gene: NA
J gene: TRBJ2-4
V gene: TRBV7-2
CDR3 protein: CASSSPFRAKNIQYF
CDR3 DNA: TGTGCCAGCAGCTCGCCCTTTAGAGCCAAAAACATTCAGTACTTC

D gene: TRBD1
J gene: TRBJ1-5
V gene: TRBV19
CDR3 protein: CASSIFLGQGFYSNQPQHF
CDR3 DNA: TGTGCCAGTAGTATATTTCTGGGACAGGGATTTTATAGCAATCAGCCCCAGCATTTT

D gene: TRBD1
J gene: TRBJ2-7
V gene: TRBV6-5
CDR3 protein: CASSYAGQGAYEQYF
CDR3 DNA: TGTGCCAGCAGTTACGCGGGACAGGGCGCCTACGAGCAGTACTTC

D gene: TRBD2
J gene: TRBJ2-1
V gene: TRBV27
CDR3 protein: CASSFSGSYNEQFF
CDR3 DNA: TGTGCCAGCAGTTTCAGCGGGAGCTACAATGAGCAGTTCTTC

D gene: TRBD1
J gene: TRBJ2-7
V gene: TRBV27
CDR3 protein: CASSFRDRGSYEQYF
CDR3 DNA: TGTGCCAGCAGTTTCAGGGACAGGGGCTCCTACGAGCAGTACTTC

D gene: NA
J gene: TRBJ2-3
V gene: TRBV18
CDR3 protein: CASSVTKVAADTQYF
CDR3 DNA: TGTGCCAGCTCAGTTACAAAGGTAGCCGCAGATACGCAGTATTTT

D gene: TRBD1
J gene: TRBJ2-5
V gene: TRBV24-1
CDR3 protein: CATSDPDRGGETQYF
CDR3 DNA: TGTGCCACCAGTGACCCGGACAGGGGGGGAGAGACCCAGTACTTC

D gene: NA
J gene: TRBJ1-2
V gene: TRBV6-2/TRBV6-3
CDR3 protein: CASTPTGDYGYTF
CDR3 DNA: TGTGCCAGCACCCCCACAGGCGACTATGGCTACACCTTC

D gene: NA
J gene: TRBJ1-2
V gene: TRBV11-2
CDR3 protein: CASSLDRLEGGYTF
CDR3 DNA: TGTGCCAGCAGTCTAGACAGGTTAGAAGGAGGCTACACCTTC

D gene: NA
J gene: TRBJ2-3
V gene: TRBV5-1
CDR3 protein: CASSLGDTGDTQYF
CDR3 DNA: TGCGCCAGCAGCCTTGGTGATACAGGGGATACGCAGTATTTT